A selection of T cell receptor beta chains follows, all from one sample in a study of beta chain features in type 1 diabetes. The method was immunoSEQ multiplex PCR; TCRdb's version includes in-frame clones alone and lacks a portion of them. The top ten clones hold 0.022% of a sample with under 850,000 clones, around an eighth of them seen once. Sequenced material: naive CD4+ T cells from blood. These receptors were taken from a man aged 18 to 30 with type 1 diabetes. Each CDR3 is given with its conserved first and last residue. D genes are given only for firm matches. A clone size is listed for some rows: how often the clone was seen (once, few, many), or a class if it is expanded.

size	V	J	D	CDR3	DNA
NA	TRBV7-2	TRBJ2-3	NA	CASSPQNLGASQYF	TGTGCCAGCAGCCCTCAAAATCTGGGGGCGTCGCAGTATTTT
few	TRBV30	TRBJ2-3	NA	CACSPSDTQYF	TGTGCCTGTTCCCCTAGTGATACGCAGTATTTT
few	TRBV5-6	TRBJ2-7	NA	CASSWGLRGLMTYEQYF	TGTGCCAGCAGCTGGGGGCTGCGGGGGCTGATGACCTACGAGCAGTACTTC
few	TRBV7-9	TRBJ1-1	TRBD1	CASSATGAVGTEAFF	TGTGCCAGCAGCGCCACAGGGGCAGTTGGGACTGAAGCTTTCTTT
NA	TRBV2	TRBJ2-7	NA	CASSEGRPAGQTTYEQYF	TGTGCCAGCAGTGAAGGACGGCCCGCGGGACAGACAACCTACGAGCAGTACTTC
once	TRBV19	TRBJ2-4	NA	CATRQGAGIQYF	TGTGCCACCCGACAGGGAGCGGGCATTCAGTACTTC
NA	TRBV2	TRBJ2-1	NA	CASSGDYNEQFF	TGTGCCAGCAGTGGCGACTACAATGAGCAGTTCTTC
NA	TRBV5-4	TRBJ1-1	NA	CASSLAGGRTEAFF	TGTGCCAGCAGCTTGGCGGGGGGGCGGACTGAAGCTTTCTTT
NA	TRBV18	TRBJ2-7	NA	CASSPEWLSSYEQYF	TGTGCCAGCTCACCGGAGTGGCTGAGCTCCTACGAGCAGTACTTC
few	TRBV9	TRBJ1-6	NA	CASSGERQPSYNSPLHF	TGTGCCAGCAGCGGGGAGAGACAGCCCTCCTATAATTCACCCCTCCACTTT
NA	TRBV29-1	TRBJ1-2	TRBD1	CSVEAGGVRGYTF	TGCAGCGTTGAAGCAGGGGGCGTTCGTGGCTACACCTTC
NA	TRBV30	TRBJ1-2	TRBD1	CAWSTPRTGFYGYTF	TGTGCCTGGTCCACCCCGAGGACAGGGTTCTATGGCTACACCTTC
few	TRBV7-8	TRBJ2-1	NA	CASSLRRGNGYNEQFF	TGTGCCAGCAGCTTAAGACGTGGCAACGGCTACAATGAGCAGTTCTTC
few	TRBV27	TRBJ2-5	TRBD2	CASSPRLAGLQETQYF	TGTGCCAGCAGTCCCCGACTAGCGGGTCTCCAAGAGACCCAGTACTTC
NA	TRBV7-3	TRBJ1-6	NA	CASRRGPQGSGSPLHF	TGTGCCAGCAGGCGGGGGCCCCAGGGTTCGGGTTCACCCCTCCACTTT
NA	TRBV6-5	TRBJ1-1	NA	CASREGGTEAFF	TGTGCCTCCCGGGAGGGAGGTACTGAAGCTTTCTTT
few	TRBV7-2	TRBJ2-7	NA	CASNSQADEQYF	TGTGCCAGCAACTCACAGGCTGACGAGCAGTACTTC
NA	TRBV5-1	TRBJ2-5	TRBD2	CATRPGREETQYF	TGCGCCACCCGACCGGGGAGGGAGGAGACCCAGTACTTC
NA	TRBV4-1	TRBJ2-7	TRBD1	CASSQPRDRVSEQYF	TGCGCCAGCAGCCAGCCCCGGGACAGGGTTTCCGAGCAGTACTTC
NA	TRBV7-9	TRBJ2-5	NA	CASSAGTREWETQYF	TGTGCCAGCAGCGCCGGGACCCGGGAATGGGAGACCCAGTACTTC
NA	TRBV5-4	TRBJ1-2	NA	CASSLAKNYGYTF	TGTGCCAGCAGCTTGGCAAAGAACTATGGCTACACCTTC
NA	TRBV21-1	TRBJ1-5	NA	CASSTWRGSGQPQHF	TGTGCCAGCAGCACCTGGAGGGGGTCAGGTCAGCCCCAGCATTTT